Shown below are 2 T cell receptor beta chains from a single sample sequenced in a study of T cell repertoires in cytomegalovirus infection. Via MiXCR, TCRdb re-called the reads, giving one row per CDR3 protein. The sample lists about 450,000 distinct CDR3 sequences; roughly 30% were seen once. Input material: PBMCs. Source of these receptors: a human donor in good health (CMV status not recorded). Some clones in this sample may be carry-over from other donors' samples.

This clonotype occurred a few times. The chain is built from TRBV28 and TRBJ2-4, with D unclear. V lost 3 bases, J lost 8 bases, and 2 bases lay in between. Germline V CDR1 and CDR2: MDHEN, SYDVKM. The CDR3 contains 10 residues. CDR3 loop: CASSLDIQYF. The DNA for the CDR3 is TGTGCCAGCAGTTTGGACATTCAGTACTTC.

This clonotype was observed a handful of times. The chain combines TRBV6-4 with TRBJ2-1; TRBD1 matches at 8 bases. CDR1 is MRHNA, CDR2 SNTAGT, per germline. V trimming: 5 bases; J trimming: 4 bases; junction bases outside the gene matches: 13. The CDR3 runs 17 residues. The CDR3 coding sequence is TGTGCCAGCAGTCCCACCGCAGGACAGGGCACTTACAATGAGCAGTTCTTC. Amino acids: CASSPTAGQGTYNEQFF.